These 22 T cell receptor beta chains were all obtained from the same sample, sequenced in a study of PD-L1 blockade in urothelial cancer. The time point here: pretreatment peripheral blood. Only in-frame clones appear in the TCRdb table, and some are missing; sequencing was by immunoSEQ multiplex PCR. In the table there are around 82,000 clones, around 84% of which are singletons. This sample comprised PBMCs, obtained around atezolizumab (anti-PD-L1) treatment. The receptors stem from a man between 60 and 75 years old with urothelial cancer.

The chain recombines TRBV6-5 with TRBJ2-3; 9 nucleotides agree with TRBD2. J lost 2 bases, V lost 5 bases, and 5 bases had no gene match. From germline, CDR1 is MNHEY and CDR2 SVGAGI. This CDR3 contains 15 residues. The CDR3 region is CASSQSGGTTDTQYF. The CDR3 nucleotides read TGTGCCAGCAGTCAAAGCGGGGGGACCACAGATACGCAGTATTTT.

The chain employs TRBV5-4 and TRBJ1-1; D unclear. The V gene's germline CDR1 is SGHNT and CDR2 YYREEE (reference sequence). This CDR3 has 15 amino acids. V shed 0 bases and J shed 2 bases, with 11 bases lying between them. The CDR3 protein is CASSLAARGNTEAFF. The CDR3 bases are TGTGCCAGCAGCTTGGCGGCCCGAGGAAACACTGAAGCTTTCTTT.

The chain carries TRBV29-1 and TRBJ1-2, with 9 bases lining up with TRBD1. The J segment lost 6 bases and the V segment lost 6 bases, leaving 2 bases of the junction unmatched. Germline assignment: CDR1 SQVTM and CDR2 ANQGSEA. This CDR3 spans 11 amino acids. Here the CDR3 DNA reads TGCAGCGTCAGGACAGGGGATGGCTACACCTTC. This codes for CSVRTGDGYTF. The variable domain in full, completed from reference TRBV29-1 and TRBJ1-2, reads SAVISQKPSRDICQRGTSLTIQCQVDSQVTMMFWYRQQPGQSLTLIATANQGSEATYESGFVIDKFPISRPNLTFSTLTVSNMSPEDSSIYLCSVRTGDGYTFGSGTRLTVV.

This chain connects TRBV6-1 to TRBJ1-3; D gene unclear. This CDR3 is built from 16 residues. Deletions cut 2 bases from V and 0 bases from J, with 11 bases between. CDR1 is MNHNS, CDR2 SASEGT, per germline. CDR3 protein: CASSELEGSSGNTIYF. CDR3 bases: TGTGCCAGCAGTGAATTGGAGGGCAGCTCTGGAAACACCATATATTTT.

The CDR3: CASSVGTGVNSPLHF. CDR3 DNA: TGTGCCAGCAGTGTAGGGACAGGCGTCAATTCACCCCTCCACTTT. The chain links TRBV25-1 to TRBJ1-6; 8 bases are a match to TRBD1. V was pared by 4 bases and J by 7 bases, with 6 bases of the junction left unmatched. This CDR3 region has 15 residues. Germline CDR1 reads MGHDK; CDR2 reads SYGVNS.

This rearrangement joins TRBV7-9 to TRBJ2-3; 11 bases are shared with TRBD2. The V gene end was trimmed by 6 bases and the J gene end by 4 bases; junction bases not matched to a gene: 15. From germline, CDR1 is SEHNR and CDR2 FQNEAQ (reference sequence). The CDR3 loop spans 18 amino acids. The CDR3 is CASSLWGTSGLRPDTQYF. In nucleotides, the CDR3 is TGTGCCAGCAGTCTATGGGGGACTAGCGGTTTGAGGCCAGATACGCAGTATTTT.

The chain carries TRBV7-8 and TRBJ2-2, with 9 bases identical to TRBD1. The CDR3 is made up of 15 amino acids. Germline assignment: CDR1 SGHVS and CDR2 FQNEAQ. J lost 8 bases, V lost 6 bases, and 10 bases had no gene match. The CDR3 DNA reads TGTGCCAGCAGTCGGGGACAGGGAAATCTGGGGGAGCTGTTTTTT. Its translation: CASSRGQGNLGELFF.

V is TRBV10-3 and J is TRBJ2-7, with D possibly TRBD2 on 5 matching bases. Germline V gene data show CDR1 as ENHRY and CDR2 as SYGVKD. This CDR3 has 13 residues. V lost 9 bases and J lost 6, with 18 bases in between. CDR3 sequence: CAMNRDRDSEQYF. CDR3 nucleotides: TGTGCCATGAACCGGGATCGTGATTCCGAGCAGTACTTC.

This clone turned up a few times. The chain links TRBV2 to TRBJ1-2, with unresolved D. The CDR3 is 10 amino acids. Germline V gives CDR1 SNHLY, CDR2 FYNNEI. The V end lost 6 bases, the J end lost 8 bases, and 7 bases lay between the germline ends. The chain's CDR3 is CASRLGGYTF. The CDR3 coding sequence is TGTGCCAGCAGGCTCGGGGGCTACACCTTC.

The chain is built from TRBV9 and TRBJ1-2, with D perhaps TRBD1 (6 bases). The CDR3 loop spans 12 amino acids. V lost 7 bases to trimming and J lost 4 bases, with 11 bases between them. Germline CDR1 reads SGDLS; CDR2 reads YYNGEE. CDR3 region: CASGDTLYGYTF. DNA for the CDR3: TGTGCCAGCGGGGACACCCTCTATGGCTACACCTTC. The whole variable domain, filled in from reference TRBV9 and TRBJ1-2, reads DSGVTQTPKHLITATGQRVTLRCSPRSGDLSVYWYQQSLDQGLQFLIQYYNGEERAKGNILERFSAQQFPDLHSELNLSSLELGDSALYFCASGDTLYGYTFGSGTRLTVV.

The table lists this clone with a few counts. The rearrangement links TRBV5-1 to TRBJ1-4, with 7 bases matching TRBD1. This CDR3 region has 19 residues. Germline V gene data show CDR1 as SGHRS and CDR2 as YFSETQ. V shed 4 bases and J 6 bases; nucleotides not matched to a gene: 21. CDR3 sequence: CASSRGGRPTGSPYEKLFF. The DNA of the CDR3 is TGCGCCAGCAGCCGAGGAGGACGCCCGACAGGGTCCCCCTATGAAAAACTGTTTTTT.

This sequence joins TRBV18 and TRBJ1-2, with D perhaps TRBD1 (5 bases). CDR3 size: 13 residues. Germline lookup yields CDR1 KGHSH and CDR2 LQKENI. The germline V and J ends were trimmed by 6 bases and 8 bases, with 16 bases remaining between them. CDR3 in DNA: TGTGCCAGCTCCCACGACCCGGGGGAGGGCTACACCTTC. The encoded protein is CASSHDPGEGYTF.

This chain links TRBV28 with TRBJ2-7, with 7 nucleotides matching TRBD1. Germline lookup yields CDR1 MDHEN and CDR2 SYDVKM. J was trimmed by 6 bases and V by 6 bases; bases with no gene match: 2. There are 11 residues in the CDR3. The CDR3 region is CASRTGREQYF. The CDR3 bases are TGTGCCAGCAGGACAGGGCGCGAGCAGTACTTC. Full variable domain (remainder filled in from reference TRBV28 and TRBJ2-7): DVKVTQSSRYLVKRTGEKVFLECVQDMDHENMFWYRQDPGLGLRLIYFSYDVKMKEKGDIPEGYSVSREKKERFSLILESASTNQTSMYLCASRTGREQYFGPGTRLTVT.

In its sample, this clone was seen a few times. This chain links TRBV5-1 with TRBJ2-2; TRBD1 is a possible D gene (5 bases). The CDR3 runs 13 residues. Germline V gives CDR1 SGHRS, CDR2 YFSETQ. The V and J ends lost 2 bases and 3 bases respectively, with 5 bases between them. The CDR3 region is CASSLGDTGELFF. Written as DNA, the CDR3 is TGCGCCAGCAGCTTAGGGGACACCGGGGAGCTGTTTTTT.

The chain carries TRBV2 and TRBJ2-7, with TRBD2 matching over 12 bases. The CDR3 contains 15 residues. V trimming: 6 bases; J trimming: 3 bases; junction bases outside the gene matches: 6. Germline V CDR1 and CDR2: SNHLY, FYNNEI. Here the CDR3 reads CASRLTSGGNYEQYF. CDR3 DNA: TGTGCCAGCAGGTTGACTAGCGGGGGCAACTACGAGCAGTACTTC.

The chain is built from TRBV2 and TRBJ2-1, with 7 bases matching TRBD2. The CDR3 has 16 residues. CDR1 and CDR2 (germline): SNHLY, FYNNEI. J lost 2 bases, V lost 7 bases, and 11 bases had no gene match. As DNA, the CDR3 is TGTGCCAGCAACTACCGGGACTACCGACCCTACAATGAGCAGTTCTTC. This sequence encodes CASNYRDYRPYNEQFF.

This rearrangement joins TRBV5-1 to TRBJ2-2; a weak D match, TRBD2 (5 bases). CDR1 is SGHRS and CDR2 is YFSETQ in the germline V gene. Trimming shortened V by 0 bases and J by 0 bases, and 9 bases separated the two germline ends. The CDR3 has 16 residues. This CDR3 is CASSLDGGSNTGELFF. CDR3 coding DNA: TGCGCCAGCAGCTTGGACGGAGGTTCGAACACCGGGGAGCTGTTTTTT.

This chain joins TRBV6-5 and TRBJ1-4; D is ambiguous. Germline values: CDR1 MNHEY, CDR2 SVGAGI. CDR3 size: 15 residues. Trimming cost V 6 bases and J 3 bases, with 14 bases left between them. CDR3 in amino acids: CASSWASGSNEKLFF. In DNA form, the CDR3 reads TGTGCCAGCAGCTGGGCTTCGGGGTCTAATGAAAAACTGTTTTTT.

This CDR3 reads CASSSGGGVNTEAFF. CDR3 DNA: TGTGCCAGCAGCTCCGGGGGGGGAGTGAACACTGAAGCTTTCTTT. The chain uses TRBV6-4 and TRBJ1-1; D may be TRBD1 (5 bases). Trimming took off 6 bases at V and 0 bases at J, with 14 bases between the two ends. CDR3 length: 15 amino acids. Germline loops: CDR1 MRHNA, CDR2 SNTAGT.

The rearrangement links TRBV5-4 to TRBJ2-1, with D tentatively TRBD2 (5 bases). Germline V lookup: CDR1 SGHNT, CDR2 YYREEE (reference sequence). V was trimmed by 0 bases and J by 10 bases, leaving 8 bases between them. This CDR3 is 12 amino acids long. The CDR3 DNA reads TGTGCCAGCAGCTTGGGAGGGTGGGAGCAGTTCTTC. Amino acid sequence: CASSLGGWEQFF.

This chain uses TRBV2 with TRBJ2-3; TRBD2 matches 11 bases. The CDR3 spans 13 residues. The germline V gene encodes CDR1 SNHLY and CDR2 FYNNEI. J was trimmed by 14 bases and V by 5 bases; bases with no gene match: 9. The CDR3 nucleotides read TGTGCCAGCAGTAAAGAACTAGCGGGAGCTGTGTATTTT. Amino acid sequence: CASSKELAGAVYF.

The chain carries TRBV10-3 and TRBJ1-1; a possible D gene is TRBD1 (5 bases). Germline V gene lookup returns CDR1 ENHRY and CDR2 SYGVKD. With 6 bases removed from V and 1 base from J, the gap between germline ends came to 9 bases. This CDR3 is 13 amino acids long. Written as DNA, the CDR3 is TGTGCCATCAGCCAAGACAGGAACACTGAAGCTTTCTTT. Residues: CAISQDRNTEAFF.